Each of the 11 T cell receptor beta chains below was sequenced from the same sample in a study of CDR3 diversity in severe acne. TCRdb re-derived calls from the PCR reads in MiXCR, one entry per CDR3 protein. The sample includes about 84,000 distinct CDR3 sequences, approximately 51% of them seen just once. The sample consisted of blood. All receptors come from a male donor in good health, without acne.

This clonotype was recorded a few times. The chain recombines TRBV6-5 with TRBJ1-1; D is uncertain. Germline CDR1 is MNHEY and CDR2 is SVGAGI. This CDR3 contains 15 residues. Trimming pared 0 bases from V and 0 bases from J, leaving 8 bases between. The CDR3: CASSYSRALNTEAFF. CDR3 nucleotides: TGTGCCAGCAGTTACTCACGGGCGCTGAACACTGAAGCTTTCTTT.

V gene TRBV6-1 combines with J gene TRBJ2-1, with a weak D call TRBD2 (5 bases). CDR1 and CDR2 from the germline V gene are MNHNS and SASEGT. This CDR3 comprises 15 residues. Trimming took off 2 bases at V and 7 bases at J, with 15 bases between the two ends. CDR3 coding DNA: TGTGCCAGCAGTGAAAATTGGGAGAGAGAAAATGAGCAGTTCTTC. This translates into CASSENWERENEQFF.

In this sample, this clonotype is medium-sized (0.01 to 0.1%). At one boundary the junction diverges from the germline segment, which might be a read error. This chain's CDR3 is CAICDSSYEQYF. CDR3 DNA: TGTGCCATCTGTGACAGCTCCTACGAGCAGTACTTC. V gene TRBV10-3 combines with J gene TRBJ2-7; maybe TRBD1 (5 bases). The germline gives CDR1 ENHRY, CDR2 SYGVKD. The CDR3 is 12 amino acids.

This clonotype is a singleton in its sample. Its ends do not fully match the called genes, so a read error is possible. This chain links TRBV7-3 with TRBJ2-3; 8 bases are shared with TRBD2. The germline V gene has CDR1 SGHTA and CDR2 FQGTGA. This CDR3 is 15 amino acids long. The CDR3: CASGLRGLVPDTQYF. The CDR3 nucleotides are TGTGCCAGCGGCTTACGGGGACTAGTCCCAGATACGCAGTACTTT.

The chain uses TRBV7-9 and TRBJ2-5; TRBD2 aligns across 16 bases. Germline lookup yields CDR1 SEHNR and CDR2 FQNEAQ (reference sequence). There are 18 residues in the CDR3. Trimming removed 5 bases from V and 2 bases from J; junction bases left unmatched: 8. The CDR3 DNA reads as TGTGCCAGCAGCGAGGGACTAGCGGGAGGGCGGGTGCAAGAGACCCAGTACTTC. Protein sequence: CASSEGLAGGRVQETQYF.

The chain is built from TRBV5-4 and TRBJ2-3; TRBD2 is a possible D gene (6 bases). V lost 2 bases to trimming and J lost 4 bases, with 11 bases between them. Per the germline V gene, CDR1 is SGHNT and CDR2 is YYREEE (reference sequence). The CDR3 runs to 14 residues. The CDR3 region has the DNA TGTGCCAGCAGCTTAAGGGAGGCCGCAGATACGCAGTATTTT. Residues: CASSLREAADTQYF.

In this sample, this clonotype turned up many times. V is TRBV11-3 and J is TRBJ2-1; TRBD2 matches at 9 bases. CDR3 length: 14 amino acids. V shed 5 bases, J shed 9 bases, and the junction held 8 bases outside the gene matches. Germline CDR1 SGHNT, CDR2 YENEEA. The CDR3 coding sequence is TGTGCCAGCAGCCCCGGACTAGCGTCGATTGAGCAGTTCTTC. Amino acids: CASSPGLASIEQFF. The variable domain in full, with the rest retrieved from reference TRBV11-3 and TRBJ2-1, is EAGVVQSPRYKIIEKKQPVAFWCNPISGHNTLYWYLQNLGQGPELLIRYENEEAVDDSQLPKDRFSAERLKGVDSTLKIQPAELGDSAVYLCASSPGLASIEQFFGPGTRLTVL.

The chain couples TRBV7-3 to TRBJ2-2; 8 bases align to TRBD1. V shed 5 bases, J shed 16 bases, and the junction held 9 bases outside the gene matches. The CDR3 contains 12 residues. In germline, CDR1 is SGHTA, CDR2 FQGTGA. Here the CDR3 reads CASSQVRDRQFF. The CDR3 DNA reads as TGTGCCAGCAGCCAAGTACGGGACAGGCAGTTTTTT.

This clonotype was seen repeatedly, ten times or more. J is TRBJ2-6 and V is TRBV6-1; 12 bases agree with TRBD1. The CDR3 covers 20 residues. V shed 6 bases, J shed 0 bases, and the junction held 12 bases outside the gene matches. Germline values: CDR1 MNHNS, CDR2 SASEGT. CDR3: CASRGDRGLYGSSGANVLTF. The CDR3 DNA sequence: TGTGCCAGCAGGGGGGACAGGGGGCTGTATGGAAGCTCTGGGGCCAACGTCCTGACTTTC.

As for this clonotype: An end of the junction differs from the germline gene, which may be a read error. The CDR3 sequence is CTSRGDNSYEQYF. DNA of the CDR3: TGCACCAGCCGGGGCGATAACTCCTACGAGCAGTACTTC. The chain carries TRBV10-1 and TRBJ2-7; either TRBD1 or TRBD2 may supply D (5 bases each). This CDR3 is built from 13 residues. Germline V lookup: CDR1 WNHNN, CDR2 SYGVQD (reference sequence).

The CDR3 nucleotides are TGTGCCACCAGTGCCGGGACTAGCGGGAGAACAGATACGCAGTATTTT. Its translation is CATSAGTSGRTDTQYF. This chain links TRBV24-1 with TRBJ2-3, with 14 bases aligning to TRBD2. With V trimmed by 5 bases and J by 3 bases, 3 bases remained unmatched. Germline lookup yields CDR1 KGHDR and CDR2 SFDVKD. CDR3 length: 16 amino acids.